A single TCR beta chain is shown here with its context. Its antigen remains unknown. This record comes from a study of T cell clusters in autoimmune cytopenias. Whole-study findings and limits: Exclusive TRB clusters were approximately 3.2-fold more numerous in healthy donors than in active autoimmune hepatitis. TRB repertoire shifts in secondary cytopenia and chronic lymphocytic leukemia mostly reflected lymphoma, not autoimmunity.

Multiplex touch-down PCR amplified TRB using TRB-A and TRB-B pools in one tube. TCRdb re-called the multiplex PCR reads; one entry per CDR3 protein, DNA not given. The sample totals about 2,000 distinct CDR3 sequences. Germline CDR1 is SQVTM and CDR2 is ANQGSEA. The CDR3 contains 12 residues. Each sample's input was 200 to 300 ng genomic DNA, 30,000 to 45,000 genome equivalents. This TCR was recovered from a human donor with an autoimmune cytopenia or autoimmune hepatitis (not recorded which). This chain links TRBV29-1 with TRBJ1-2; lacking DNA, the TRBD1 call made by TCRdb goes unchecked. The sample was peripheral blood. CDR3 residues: CSVGTGWEGYTF.